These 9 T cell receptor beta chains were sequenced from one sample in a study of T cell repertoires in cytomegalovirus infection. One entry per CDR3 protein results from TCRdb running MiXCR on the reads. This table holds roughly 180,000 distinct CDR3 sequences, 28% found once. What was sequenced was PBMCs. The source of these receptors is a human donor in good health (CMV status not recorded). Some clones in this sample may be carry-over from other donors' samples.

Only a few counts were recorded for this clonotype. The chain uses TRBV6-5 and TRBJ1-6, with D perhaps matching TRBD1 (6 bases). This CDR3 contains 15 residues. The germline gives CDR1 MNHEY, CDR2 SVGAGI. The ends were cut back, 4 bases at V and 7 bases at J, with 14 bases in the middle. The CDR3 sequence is CASSFRGQRNSPLHF. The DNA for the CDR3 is TGTGCCAGCAGTTTCCGGGGGCAGCGCAATTCACCCCTCCACTTT.

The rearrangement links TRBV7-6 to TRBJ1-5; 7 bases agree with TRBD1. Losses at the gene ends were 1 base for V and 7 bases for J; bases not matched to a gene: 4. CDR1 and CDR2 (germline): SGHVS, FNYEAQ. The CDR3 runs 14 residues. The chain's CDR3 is CASSLGTGEQPQHF. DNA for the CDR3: TGTGCCAGCAGCTTAGGTACAGGGGAACAGCCCCAGCATTTT.

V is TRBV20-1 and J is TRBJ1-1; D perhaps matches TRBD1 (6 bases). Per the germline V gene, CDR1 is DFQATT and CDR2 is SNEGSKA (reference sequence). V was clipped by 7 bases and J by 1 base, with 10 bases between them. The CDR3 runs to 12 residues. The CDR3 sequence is CSVPTGNTEAFF. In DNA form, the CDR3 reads TGCAGTGTTCCGACAGGGAACACTGAAGCTTTCTTT.

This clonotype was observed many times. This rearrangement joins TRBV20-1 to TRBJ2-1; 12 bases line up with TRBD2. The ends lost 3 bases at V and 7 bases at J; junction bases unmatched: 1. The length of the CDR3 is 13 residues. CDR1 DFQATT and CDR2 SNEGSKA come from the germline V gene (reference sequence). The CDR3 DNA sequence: TGCAGTGCTAGGGGACTAGCGGGTAATGAGCAGTTCTTC. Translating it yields CSARGLAGNEQFF.

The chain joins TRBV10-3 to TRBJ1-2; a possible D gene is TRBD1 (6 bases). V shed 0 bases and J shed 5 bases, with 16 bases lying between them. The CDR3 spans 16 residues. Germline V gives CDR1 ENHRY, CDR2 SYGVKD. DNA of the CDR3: TGTGCCATCAGTGAGTCTTGGACAGCAACTGCTTATGGCTACACCTTC. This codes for CAISESWTATAYGYTF.

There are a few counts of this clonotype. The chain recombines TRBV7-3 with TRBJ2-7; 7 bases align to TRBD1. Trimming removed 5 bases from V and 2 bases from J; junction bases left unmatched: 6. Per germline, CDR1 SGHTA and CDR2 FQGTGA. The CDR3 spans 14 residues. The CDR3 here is CASSLGDRPYEQYF. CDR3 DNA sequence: TGTGCCAGCAGCCTGGGGGACAGACCCTACGAGCAGTACTTC.

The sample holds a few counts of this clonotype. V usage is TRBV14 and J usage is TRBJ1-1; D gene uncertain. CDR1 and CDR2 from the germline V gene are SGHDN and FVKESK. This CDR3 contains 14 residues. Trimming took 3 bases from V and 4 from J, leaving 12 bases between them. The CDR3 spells CASSHHSSGTEAFF. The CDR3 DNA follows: TGTGCCAGCAGCCACCACTCCTCAGGCACTGAAGCTTTCTTT.

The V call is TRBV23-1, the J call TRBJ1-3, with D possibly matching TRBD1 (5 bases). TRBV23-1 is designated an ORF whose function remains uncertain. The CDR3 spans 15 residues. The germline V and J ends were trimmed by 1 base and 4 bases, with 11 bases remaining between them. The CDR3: CASSQFDRGGNTIYF. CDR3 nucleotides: TGCGCCAGCAGTCAATTTGACAGAGGAGGAAACACCATATATTTT.

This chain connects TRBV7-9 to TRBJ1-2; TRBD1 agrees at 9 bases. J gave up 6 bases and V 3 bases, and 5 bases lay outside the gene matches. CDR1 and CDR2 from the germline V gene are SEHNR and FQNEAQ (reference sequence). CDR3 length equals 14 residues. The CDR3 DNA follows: TGTGCCAGCAGCTTGAAACAGGGGGCGAATGGCTACACCTTC. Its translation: CASSLKQGANGYTF. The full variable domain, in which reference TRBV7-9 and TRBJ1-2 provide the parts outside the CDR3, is DTGVSQNPRHKITKRGQNVTFRCDPISEHNRLYWYRQTLGQGPEFLTYFQNEAQLEKSRLLSDRFSAERPKGSFSTLEIQRTEQGDSAMYLCASSLKQGANGYTFGSGTRLTVV.